The rows below give T cell receptor beta chains drawn from one sample of a study of cytomegalovirus exposure and HLA in healthy donors. Sequencing used immunoSEQ multiplex PCR; TCRdb keeps in-frame clones, though not all of them. The table records more than 95,000 clones, over 9.5% of them present only once. The sample taken for sequencing was PBMCs. These receptors all stem from a man between 40 and 49 years old in good health and CMV-seropositive. Each CDR3 is given with its conserved first and last residue. The D gene is left open where the match is weak. Expanded clones get a size class; other rows say once, few or many, or leave the size out.

size,D,V,J,CDR3,DNA
few,.,TRBV5-1,TRBJ2-5,CASRSEETQYF,TGCGCCAGCAGGTCCGAGGAGACCCAGTACTTC
few,.,TRBV5-6,TRBJ2-1,CASSLDEVVSINEQFF,TGTGCCAGCAGCTTGGATGAGGTAGTGTCGATCAATGAGCAGTTCTTC
few,TRBD2,TRBV27,TRBJ2-7,CASSLAGGPSEQYF,TGTGCCAGCAGTCTAGCGGGAGGGCCATCCGAGCAGTACTTC
few,TRBD1,TRBV6-5,TRBJ1-1,CASSRQGFMGTEAFF,TGTGCCAGCAGCCGACAGGGTTTTATGGGCACTGAAGCTTTCTTT
few,.,TRBV7-3,TRBJ2-1,CASSLIADSYNEQFF,TGTGCCAGCAGCTTAATTGCGGATTCCTACAATGAGCAGTTCTTC
.,.,TRBV6-5,TRBJ1-1,CASSYGTMNTEAFF,TGTGCCAGCAGTTACGGGACTATGAACACTGAAGCTTTCTTT
.,.,TRBV27,TRBJ2-2,CASSFGGNTGELFF,TGTGCCAGCAGTTTCGGCGGGAACACCGGGGAGCTGTTTTTT
few,TRBD2,TRBV10-2,TRBJ2-7,CASWPAGFYEQYF,TGCGCCAGCTGGCCAGCGGGGTTCTACGAGCAGTACTTC
.,TRBD2,TRBV11-3,TRBJ2-1,CASSQGDYKIF,TGTGCCAGCAGCCAAGGGGACTATAAGATCTTC
.,.,TRBV7-2,TRBJ2-5,CASSPNRELKETQYF,TGTGCCAGCAGCCCAAACAGGGAGCTTAAAGAGACCCAGTACTTC
few,.,TRBV12-5,TRBJ1-1,CASGTTNEGTSEAFF,TGTGCTAGTGGCACAACAAATGAGGGTACCTCTGAAGCTTTCTTT
few,.,TRBV7-2,TRBJ2-4,CASSPDSVAKNIQYF,TGTGCCAGCAGCCCTGACAGTGTAGCCAAAAACATTCAGTACTTC
few,.,TRBV27,TRBJ1-1,CASRNYLRQNGTEAFF,TGTGCCAGCAGAAATTATTTGAGGCAAAATGGCACTGAAGCTTTCTTT
.,.,TRBV7-9,TRBJ1-2,CASSLEGQISYGYTF,TGTGCCAGCAGCTTAGAGGGGCAGATAAGCTATGGCTACACCTTC
few,TRBD2,TRBV4-2,TRBJ2-7,CASSQDDGTSGIFYEQYF,TGTGCCAGCAGCCAAGATGATGGGACTAGCGGGATCTTCTACGAGCAGTACTTC
.,.,TRBV27,TRBJ1-2,CASSFGRSYGYTF,TGTGCCAGCAGTTTCGGGAGATCCTATGGCTACACCTTC
.,.,TRBV5-6,TRBJ2-1,CASSLGAGTTGEQFF,TGTGCCAGCAGCTTGGGGGCAGGGACGACAGGTGAGCAGTTCTTC
few,TRBD1,TRBV7-3,TRBJ2-5,CASSEHRDSQETQYF,TGTGCCAGCAGCGAGCATCGGGACAGCCAAGAGACCCAGTACTTC
few,.,TRBV11-2,TRBJ2-3,CASSLGPRVSTDTQYF,TGTGCCAGCAGCTTAGGCCCCCGGGTTAGCACAGATACGCAGTATTTT
.,TRBD2,TRBV5-1,TRBJ2-3,CASRSSGSPSDTQYF,TGCGCCAGCAGATCTAGCGGGAGCCCTTCAGATACGCAGTATTTT
few,.,TRBV21-1,TRBJ2-7,CASSSYEQYF,TGTGCCAGCAGCTCATACGAGCAGTACTTC
.,TRBD2,TRBV7-7,TRBJ2-7,CASSLGTSAIDEQYF,TGTGCTAGCAGCTTAGGGACTAGCGCGATAGACGAGCAGTACTTC
.,.,TRBV6-4,TRBJ2-7,CASATWTAYEQYF,TGTGCCAGCGCCACCTGGACAGCCTACGAGCAGTACTTC
few,TRBD1,TRBV27,TRBJ1-1,CASSLTGGAEAFF,TGTGCCAGCAGTCTAACAGGGGGTGCTGAAGCTTTCTTT
few,.,TRBV9,TRBJ2-3,CASSVGTSTDTQYF,TGTGCCAGCAGCGTAGGCACTAGCACAGATACGCAGTATTTT
few,TRBD2,TRBV10-3,TRBJ2-2,CAISQGLATGELFF,TGTGCCATCAGTCAGGGACTAGCAACCGGGGAGCTGTTTTTT
.,.,TRBV29-1,TRBJ2-1,CSVDPNPARSNEQFF,TGCAGCGTTGACCCCAATCCGGCTAGGTCCAATGAGCAGTTCTTC
few,.,TRBV6-6,TRBJ1-5,CASSYGQYNQPQHF,TGTGCCAGCAGTTACGGACAGTACAATCAGCCCCAGCATTTT
medium-sized,TRBD1,TRBV6-4,TRBJ2-2,CASSDGTGNTGELFF,TGTGCCAGCAGTGACGGGACAGGGAACACCGGGGAGCTGTTTTTT